Here is one TCR beta chain with its context. The identical CDR3 is also encoded by other nucleotide sequences in the sample. The germline V gene has CDR1 SGHVS and CDR2 FNYEAQ. Trimming cost V 5 bases and J 5 bases, with 6 bases left between them. The CDR3 has 11 amino acids. This sample was included in a study of shared clonotypes between healthy human individuals. Produced via immunoSEQ multiplex PCR; TCRdb's table is partial and in-frame only. The table lists 1,500,000 or so clones, roughly 97% of them singletons. The receptor's source is a man in his thirties or forties in good health. The material sequenced was naive CD4+ T cells sorted from blood. The subset was: CD45RA+ positively selected. This chain joins TRBV7-6 and TRBJ2-5; unclear D gene. As DNA, the CDR3 is TGTGCCAGCAGCCCAAAGGAGACCCAGTACTTC. Amino acid sequence: CASSPKETQYF.